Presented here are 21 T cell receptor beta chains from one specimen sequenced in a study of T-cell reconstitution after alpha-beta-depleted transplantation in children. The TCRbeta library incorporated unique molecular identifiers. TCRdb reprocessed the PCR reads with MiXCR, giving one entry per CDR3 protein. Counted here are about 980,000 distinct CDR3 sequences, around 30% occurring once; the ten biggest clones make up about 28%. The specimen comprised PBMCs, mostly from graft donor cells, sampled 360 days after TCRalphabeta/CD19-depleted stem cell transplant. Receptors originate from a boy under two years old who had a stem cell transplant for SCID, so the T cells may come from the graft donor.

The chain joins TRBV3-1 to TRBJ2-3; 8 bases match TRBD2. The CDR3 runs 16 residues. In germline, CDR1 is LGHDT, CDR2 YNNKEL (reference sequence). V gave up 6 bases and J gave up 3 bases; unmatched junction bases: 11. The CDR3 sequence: CASRATGLVRTDTQYF. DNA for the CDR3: TGTGCCAGCAGGGCTACGGGACTAGTCCGTACAGATACGCAGTATTTT.

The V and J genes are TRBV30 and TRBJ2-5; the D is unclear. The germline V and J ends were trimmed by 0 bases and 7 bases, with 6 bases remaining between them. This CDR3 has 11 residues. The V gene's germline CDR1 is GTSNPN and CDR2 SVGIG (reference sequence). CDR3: CAWSVSMTQYF. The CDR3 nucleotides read TGTGCCTGGAGTGTATCCATGACCCAGTACTTC.

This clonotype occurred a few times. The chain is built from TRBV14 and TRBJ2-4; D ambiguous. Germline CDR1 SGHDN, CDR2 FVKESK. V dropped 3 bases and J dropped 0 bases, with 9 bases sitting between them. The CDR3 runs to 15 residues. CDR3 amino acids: CASSHGALAKNIQYF. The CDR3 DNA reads TGTGCCAGCAGCCACGGAGCCCTAGCCAAAAACATTCAGTACTTC.

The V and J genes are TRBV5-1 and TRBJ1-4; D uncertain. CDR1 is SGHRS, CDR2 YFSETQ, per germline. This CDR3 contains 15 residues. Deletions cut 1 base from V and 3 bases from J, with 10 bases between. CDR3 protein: CASSLLDGSNEKLFF. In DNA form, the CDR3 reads TGCGCCAGCAGCTTGTTGGACGGTTCTAATGAAAAACTGTTTTTT.

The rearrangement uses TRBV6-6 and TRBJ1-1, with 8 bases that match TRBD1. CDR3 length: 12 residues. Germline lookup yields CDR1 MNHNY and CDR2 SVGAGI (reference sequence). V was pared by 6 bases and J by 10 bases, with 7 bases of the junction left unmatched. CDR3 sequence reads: CASSPNTGGAFF. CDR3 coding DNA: TGTGCCAGCAGCCCTAATACAGGGGGAGCTTTCTTT.

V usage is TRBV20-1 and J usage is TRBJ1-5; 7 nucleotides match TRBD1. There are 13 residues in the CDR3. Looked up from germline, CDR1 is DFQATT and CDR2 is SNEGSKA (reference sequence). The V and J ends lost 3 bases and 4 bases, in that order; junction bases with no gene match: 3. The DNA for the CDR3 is TGCAGTGCTAGCGCAGGGGGGAATCAGCCCCAGCATTTT. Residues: CSASAGGNQPQHF.

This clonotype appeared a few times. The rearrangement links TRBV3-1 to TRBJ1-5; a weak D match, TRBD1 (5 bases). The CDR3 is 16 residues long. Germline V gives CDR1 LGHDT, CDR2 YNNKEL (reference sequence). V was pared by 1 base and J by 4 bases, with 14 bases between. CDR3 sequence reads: CASSQGTGTVNQPQHF. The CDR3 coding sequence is TGTGCCAGCAGCCAAGGAACCGGGACTGTTAATCAGCCCCAGCATTTT.

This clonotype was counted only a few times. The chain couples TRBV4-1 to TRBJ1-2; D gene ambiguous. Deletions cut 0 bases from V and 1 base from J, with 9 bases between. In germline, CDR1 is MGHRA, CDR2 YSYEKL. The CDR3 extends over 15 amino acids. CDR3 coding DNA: TGCGCCAGCAGCCAAGAGAGGGTACTTAACTATGGCTACACCTTC. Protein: CASSQERVLNYGYTF.

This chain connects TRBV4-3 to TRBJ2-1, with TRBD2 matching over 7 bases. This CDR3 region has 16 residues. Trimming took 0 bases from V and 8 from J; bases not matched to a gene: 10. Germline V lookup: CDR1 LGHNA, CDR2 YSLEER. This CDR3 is CASSQDAGETRDEQFF. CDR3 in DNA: TGCGCCAGCAGCCAAGATGCGGGGGAGACTAGGGATGAGCAGTTCTTC.

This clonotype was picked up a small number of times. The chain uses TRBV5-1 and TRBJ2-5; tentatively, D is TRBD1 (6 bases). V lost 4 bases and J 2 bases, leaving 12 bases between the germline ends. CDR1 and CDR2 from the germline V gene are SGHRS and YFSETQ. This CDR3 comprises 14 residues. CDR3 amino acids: CASSRSTGQETQYF. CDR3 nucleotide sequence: TGCGCCAGCAGCCGTAGTACAGGGCAAGAGACCCAGTACTTC.

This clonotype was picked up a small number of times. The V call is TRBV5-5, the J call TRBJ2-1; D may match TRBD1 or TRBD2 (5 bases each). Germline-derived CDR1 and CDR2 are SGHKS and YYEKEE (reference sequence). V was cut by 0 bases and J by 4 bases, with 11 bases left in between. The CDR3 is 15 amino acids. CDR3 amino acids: CASSLAGDGYNEQFF. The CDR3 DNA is TGTGCCAGCAGCTTGGCTGGGGACGGGTACAATGAGCAGTTCTTC.

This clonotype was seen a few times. The CDR3 protein is CASSYRPNTGELFF. For the CDR3, the DNA is TGCGCCAGCAGCTATCGTCCCAACACCGGGGAGCTGTTTTTT. The rearrangement links TRBV5-1 to TRBJ2-2; D remains ambiguous. CDR3 length: 14 residues. Trimming removed 3 bases at V and 2 bases at J, with 8 bases between. In germline, CDR1 is SGHRS, CDR2 YFSETQ.

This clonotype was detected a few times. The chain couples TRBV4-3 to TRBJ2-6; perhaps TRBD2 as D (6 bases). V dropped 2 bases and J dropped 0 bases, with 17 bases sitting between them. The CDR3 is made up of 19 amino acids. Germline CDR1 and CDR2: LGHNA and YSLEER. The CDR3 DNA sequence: TGCGCCAGCAGCCAAATCCTAACCGCGGGGTACTCTGGGGCCAACGTCCTGACTTTC. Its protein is CASSQILTAGYSGANVLTF.

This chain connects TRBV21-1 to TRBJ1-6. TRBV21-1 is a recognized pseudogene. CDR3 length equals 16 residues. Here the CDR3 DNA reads TGTGCCAGCAGCACCCCACCGAGGCGAAAGAATTCACCCCTCCACTTT. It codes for CASSTPPRRKNSPLHF.

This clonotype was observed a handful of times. DNA for the CDR3: TGTGCCAGCTCACCAGAGATGGGTCTCGGGGACGAGCAGTACTTC. Protein product: CASSPEMGLGDEQYF. This chain connects TRBV18 to TRBJ2-7; D is perhaps TRBD2 (5 bases). Germline V gene data show CDR1 as KGHSH and CDR2 as LQKENI. The V and J ends lost 2 bases and 5 bases respectively, with 16 bases between them. The CDR3 has 15 amino acids. The full variable domain, completed using reference TRBV18 and TRBJ2-7, is NAGVMQNPRHLVRRRGQEARLRCSPMKGHSHVYWYRQLPEEGLKFMVYLQKENIIDESGMPKERFSAEFPKEGPSILRIQQVVRGDSAAYFCASSPEMGLGDEQYFGPGTRLTVT.

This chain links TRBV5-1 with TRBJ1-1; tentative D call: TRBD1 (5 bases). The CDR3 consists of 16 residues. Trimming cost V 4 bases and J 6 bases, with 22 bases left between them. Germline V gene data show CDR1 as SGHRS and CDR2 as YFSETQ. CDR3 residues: CASSPGILTQRPEAFF. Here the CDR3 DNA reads TGCGCCAGCAGCCCAGGGATCCTAACTCAAAGACCTGAAGCTTTCTTT.

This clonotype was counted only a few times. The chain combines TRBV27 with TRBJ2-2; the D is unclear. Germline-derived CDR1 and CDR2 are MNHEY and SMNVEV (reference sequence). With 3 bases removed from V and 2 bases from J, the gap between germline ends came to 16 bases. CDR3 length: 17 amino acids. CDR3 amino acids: CASSLVAHDINTGELFF. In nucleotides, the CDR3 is TGTGCCAGCAGTTTGGTGGCCCATGACATAAACACCGGGGAGCTGTTTTTT.

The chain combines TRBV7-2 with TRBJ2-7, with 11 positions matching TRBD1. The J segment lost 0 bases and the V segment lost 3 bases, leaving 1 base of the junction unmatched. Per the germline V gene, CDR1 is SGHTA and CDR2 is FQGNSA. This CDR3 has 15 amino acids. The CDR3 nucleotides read TGTGCCAGCAGCTTGGACAGGGGGCACTCCTACGAGCAGTACTTC. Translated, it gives CASSLDRGHSYEQYF.

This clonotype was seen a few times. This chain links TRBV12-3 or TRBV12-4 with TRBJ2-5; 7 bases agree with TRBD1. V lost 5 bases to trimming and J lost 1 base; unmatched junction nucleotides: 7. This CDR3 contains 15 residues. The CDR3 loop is CASSGGQVFQETQYF. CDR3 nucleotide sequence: TGTGCCAGCAGTGGCGGACAGGTGTTCCAAGAGACCCAGTACTTC.

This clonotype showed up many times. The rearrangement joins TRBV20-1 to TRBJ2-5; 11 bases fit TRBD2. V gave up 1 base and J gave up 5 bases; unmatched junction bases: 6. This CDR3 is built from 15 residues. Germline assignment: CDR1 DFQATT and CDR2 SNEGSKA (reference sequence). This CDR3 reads CSARVGTSGGETQYF. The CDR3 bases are TGCAGTGCTAGAGTTGGCACTAGCGGGGGTGAGACCCAGTACTTC.

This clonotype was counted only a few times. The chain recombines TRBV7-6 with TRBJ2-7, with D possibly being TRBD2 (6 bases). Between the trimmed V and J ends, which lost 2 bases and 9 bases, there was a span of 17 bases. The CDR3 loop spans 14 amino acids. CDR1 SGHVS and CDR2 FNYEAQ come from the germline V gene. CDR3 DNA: TGTGCCAGCAGCTTATTGGTTACTAGCATCATGCAGTACTTC. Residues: CASSLLVTSIMQYF.